The present T cell receptor (beta chain) was sequenced within a study of blood T cell repertoires in COVID-19. The repertoire was sequenced with immunoSEQ multiplex PCR; TCRdb's copy has only in-frame clones and lacks some. This table has around 70,000 clones, roughly 91% appearing once. The V end lost 4 bases, the J end lost 0 bases, and 12 bases lay between the germline ends. The CDR3 totals 16 residues. The germline gives CDR1 MNHNS, CDR2 SASEGT. The chain joins TRBV6-1 to TRBJ1-4, with D possibly TRBD1 on 5 matching bases. Sequenced material: peripheral blood. This receptor was taken from a woman aged 18-35 years with acute or convalescent COVID-19. Here the CDR3 DNA reads TGTGCCAGCAGTGGGGTGGGGCCAGCAACTAATGAAAAACTGTTTTTT. Its translation: CASSGVGPATNEKLFF.